The 26 T cell receptor beta chains below come from one sample, sequenced in a study of T cell responses to AZD1222 COVID-19 vaccine (dated by TCRdb to 2020 to 2022). Libraries came from the immunoSEQ multiplex PCR assay. TCRdb took over this immuneACCESS table, retaining in-frame rearrangements with V and J assigned. Such tables are incomplete; in checked studies, under half of the missing clones stem from an unresolved V gene, and the remainder is unexplained. This sample lists about 56,000 clones; 80% to 90% were detected once. The ten largest make up less than 15% of the sample. The time point label of this sample denotes: baseline before first vaccination. The starting material was peripheral blood, obtained on day 0 of AZD1222 vaccination. Receptors were obtained from an adult in good health.

This clone was seen a single time. The chain links TRBV7-9 to TRBJ2-1; D possibly corresponds to TRBD2 (7 bases). In germline, CDR1 is SEHNR, CDR2 FQNEAQ (reference sequence). Trimming took off 7 bases at V and 5 bases at J, with 15 bases between the two ends. This CDR3 is built from 14 residues. The CDR3 region has the DNA TGTGCCAGCATTTGGCGGGGGCCAGACAATGAGCAGTTCTTC. It specifies CASIWRGPDNEQFF. The complete variable domain, with remaining parts taken from reference TRBV7-9 and TRBJ2-1, reads DTGVSQNPRHKITKRGQNVTFRCDPISEHNRLYWYRQTLGQGPEFLTYFQNEAQLEKSRLLSDRFSAERPKGSFSTLEIQRTEQGDSAMYLCASIWRGPDNEQFFGPGTRLTVL.

In this sample, this clone turned up a few times. The genes are TRBV10-2 and TRBJ2-1, with D perhaps TRBD1 (6 bases). This CDR3 is built from 18 residues. The germline gives CDR1 WSHSY, CDR2 SAAADI. Trimming took off 3 bases at V and 15 bases at J, with 33 bases between the two ends. CDR3 coding DNA: TGCGCCAGCAGTGAAGATTCGGGCGTACAGGGCATTTTCTCAATGGGGTTCTTC. It is translated as CASSEDSGVQGIFSMGFF.

The gene calls are TRBV10-1 and TRBJ1-2; possible D gene TRBD1, 5 bases. Germline assignment: CDR1 WNHNN and CDR2 SYGVQD (reference sequence). This CDR3 comprises 14 residues. V lost 0 bases and J lost 4, with 9 bases in between. Written as DNA, the CDR3 is TGCGCCAGCAGTGAGTCGGGACTGACCTATGGCTACACCTTC. It encodes CASSESGLTYGYTF.

The chain links TRBV19 to TRBJ1-5, with 10 bases identical to TRBD1. The junction had 8 bases not matched to a gene; V was cut back by 6 bases and J by 9 bases. The CDR3 consists of 14 residues. In germline, CDR1 is LNHDA, CDR2 SQIVND (reference sequence). The CDR3 spells CASRTGTGDPPQHF. The CDR3 DNA sequence: TGTGCCAGTAGGACCGGGACAGGGGACCCGCCCCAGCATTTT.

Within the sample, this clone is medium-sized (0.01 to 0.1%). This chain uses TRBV7-8 with TRBJ1-2; D is unresolved. With 2 bases removed from V and 8 bases from J, the gap between germline ends came to 9 bases. The germline V gene has CDR1 SGHVS and CDR2 FQNEAQ. The CDR3 runs to 12 residues. CDR3 sequence (DNA): TGTGCCAGCAGCTTAACCGGGGTAGGCTACACCTTC. Residues: CASSLTGVGYTF.

The rearrangement uses TRBV7-2 and TRBJ2-7; TRBD1 or TRBD2 may be the D gene (5 bases each). The germline gives CDR1 SGHTA, CDR2 FQGNSA. This CDR3 has 13 residues. V lost 1 base and J 11 bases, leaving 15 bases between the germline ends. For the CDR3, the DNA is TGTGCCAGCAGCTTAGAGGGACCGTCGAGCAAGTACTTC. Residues: CASSLEGPSSKYF.

The J gene is TRBJ1-2, the V gene TRBV5-1; 9 positions match TRBD1. Germline-derived CDR1 and CDR2 are SGHRS and YFSETQ. This CDR3 has 14 residues. J gave up 7 bases and V 4 bases, and 8 bases lay outside the gene matches. The CDR3 coding sequence is TGCGCCAGCAGCCCCGACAGGGGGAAGCGTGGCTACACCTTC. Translation gives CASSPDRGKRGYTF.

This clone was counted a single time. The chain joins TRBV28 to TRBJ2-3; D uncertain. Germline V gene sequence: CDR1 MDHEN, CDR2 SYDVKM. CDR3 length equals 14 residues. The V and J ends lost 3 bases and 3 bases respectively, with 10 bases between them. CDR3 bases: TGTGCCAGCAGTTTCTTGGCAGGAACAGATACGCAGTATTTT. This translates into CASSFLAGTDTQYF.

This clone was seen a few times. This chain links TRBV29-1 with TRBJ1-1, with a tentative D call TRBD1 (6 bases). Per germline, CDR1 SQVTM and CDR2 ANQGSEA. Trimming shortened V by 5 bases and J by 5 bases, and 12 bases separated the two germline ends. The CDR3 runs 12 residues. As DNA, the CDR3 is TGCAGCGTTACACAGGGTAGGACTGAAGCTTTCTTT. Translated: CSVTQGRTEAFF.

The chain combines TRBV19 with TRBJ2-5; D uncertain. Germline V gene data show CDR1 as LNHDA and CDR2 as SQIVND (reference sequence). V lost 4 bases, J lost 4 bases, and 22 bases lay in between. The CDR3 spans 17 residues. The CDR3 loop reads CASSKPTLTPWAETQYF. Written as DNA, the CDR3 is TGTGCCAGTAGTAAGCCCACCCTAACTCCGTGGGCAGAGACCCAGTACTTC.

The rearrangement uses TRBV11-2 and TRBJ2-7; D remains unclear. CDR1 and CDR2 (germline): SGHAT, FQNNGV. The CDR3 is 12 amino acids. V was clipped by 0 bases and J by 5 bases, with 5 bases between them. The CDR3 DNA reads TGTGCCAGCAGCTTAGATCTTCACGAGCAGTACTTC. Protein: CASSLDLHEQYF.

The rearrangement links TRBV10-2 to TRBJ2-2; no clear D gene. The germline CDR1 and CDR2 sequences are WSHSY and SAAADI. Trimming shortened V by 6 bases and J by 3 bases, and 5 bases separated the two germline ends. CDR3 length: 12 amino acids. This CDR3 reads CASRLDTGELFF. Here the CDR3 DNA reads TGCGCCAGCAGGTTGGACACCGGGGAGCTGTTTTTT.

The rearrangement joins TRBV2 to TRBJ2-1, with 10 bases that match TRBD2. Germline V gene lookup returns CDR1 SNHLY and CDR2 FYNNEI. The CDR3 is 16 residues long. V was pared by 6 bases and J by 4 bases, with 9 bases of the junction left unmatched. The CDR3 DNA reads TGTGCCAGCAGCGCCACCACTAGCGGGGCTTACAATGAGCAGTTCTTC. Translation: CASSATTSGAYNEQFF.

This clone has a single count. V usage is TRBV13 and J usage is TRBJ1-2; possibly TRBD1 for D (6 bases). V was shortened by 8 bases and J by 9 bases, with 13 bases between the two germline ends. Germline CDR1 and CDR2: PRHDT and FYEKMQ (reference sequence). The length of the CDR3 is 11 residues. This CDR3 reads CASGNTGRYTF. The CDR3 region has the DNA TGTGCCAGCGGAAATACAGGGCGCTACACCTTC.

The chain carries TRBV5-8 and TRBJ1-5; D is ambiguous. V lost 9 bases, J lost 0 bases, and 10 bases lay in between. CDR1 and CDR2 from the germline V gene are SGHTS and YDEGEE. This CDR3 has 13 amino acids. CDR3 sequence: CATKGNSNQPQHF. The DNA for the CDR3 is TGTGCCACCAAGGGAAATAGCAATCAGCCCCAGCATTTT.

The chain links TRBV5-1 to TRBJ2-5; a possible D gene is TRBD1 (6 bases). Trimming removed 4 bases from V and 2 bases from J, with 24 bases in between. The CDR3 sequence is 18 residues long. Germline CDR1 reads SGHRS; CDR2 reads YFSETQ. The CDR3 sequence: CASSTFGTPRGQQETQYF. CDR3 coding DNA: TGCGCCAGCAGCACCTTCGGGACACCAAGGGGCCAACAAGAGACCCAGTACTTC. The complete variable domain, with remaining parts taken from reference TRBV5-1 and TRBJ2-5, reads KAGVTQTPRYLIKTRGQQVTLSCSPISGHRSVSWYQQTPGQGLQFLFEYFSETQRNKGNFPGRFSGRQFSNSRSEMNVSTLELGDSALYLCASSTFGTPRGQQETQYFGPGTRLLVL.

The chain links TRBV28 to TRBJ1-2, with 8 bases identical to TRBD1. The ends lost 2 bases at V and 0 bases at J; junction bases unmatched: 8. The CDR3 runs to 17 residues. Germline CDR1 and CDR2: MDHEN and SYDVKM. The CDR3 region is CASSLGQGGTSNYGYTF. CDR3 DNA: TGTGCCAGCAGTTTAGGACAGGGAGGGACCTCTAACTATGGCTACACCTTC.

The chain uses TRBV27 and TRBJ2-2; TRBD2 matches at 16 bases. Trimming took 0 bases from V and 6 from J; bases not matched to a gene: 4. This CDR3 has 18 amino acids. Germline lookup yields CDR1 MNHEY and CDR2 SMNVEV (reference sequence). For the CDR3, the DNA is TGTGCCAGCAGTTTATCGGGACTAGCGGGGGGGCTCGCCGGGGAGCTGTTTTTT. Translated: CASSLSGLAGGLAGELFF.

V gene TRBV3-1 (or the pseudogene TRBV3-2) combines with J gene TRBJ2-3; D perhaps matches TRBD2 (6 bases). In germline, CDR1 is LGHDT, CDR2 YNNKEL (reference sequence). The CDR3 is 15 residues long. The V end was cut by 4 bases, the J end by 0 bases, with 11 bases between. The CDR3 protein is CASSPTGLSTDTQYF. The DNA of the CDR3 is TGTGCCAGCAGCCCAACGGGACTTAGCACAGATACGCAGTATTTT.

This chain joins TRBV7-2 and TRBJ2-7; tentatively, D is TRBD2 (7 bases). V was shortened by 1 base and J by 4 bases, with 11 bases between the two germline ends. From germline, CDR1 is SGHTA and CDR2 FQGNSA. There are 14 residues in the CDR3. CDR3 amino acids: CASSLEGGRYEQYF. For the CDR3, the DNA is TGTGCCAGCAGCTTAGAGGGGGGGCGGTACGAGCAGTACTTC.

This clone was recorded only once. CDR3 in amino acids: CASSFGLAGEPNTGELFF. The CDR3 DNA reads TGTGCCAGCAGTTTCGGACTAGCGGGGGAGCCAAACACCGGGGAGCTGTTTTTT. V usage is TRBV7-6 and J usage is TRBJ2-2; 13 bases are shared with TRBD2. The germline CDR1 and CDR2 sequences are SGHVS and FNYEAQ. The length of the CDR3 is 18 residues. V shed 6 bases, J shed 2 bases, and the junction held 9 bases outside the gene matches.

The V call is TRBV30, the J call TRBJ1-2; D remains ambiguous. CDR1 and CDR2 from the germline V gene are GTSNPN and SVGIG (reference sequence). V lost 4 bases and J 4 bases, leaving 10 bases between the germline ends. The CDR3 extends over 12 amino acids. CDR3 in DNA: TGTGCCTGGAAGGATAGCCGCTATGGCTACACCTTC. It codes for CAWKDSRYGYTF.

The gene calls are TRBV5-1 and TRBJ2-5; TRBD1 might be the D (6 bases). The CDR3 length is 14 residues. CDR1 is SGHRS, CDR2 YFSETQ, per germline. Trimming removed 4 bases from V and 3 bases from J, with 13 bases in between. DNA for the CDR3: TGCGCCAGCAGCCCAACCCCAGGGGAAGAGACCCAGTACTTC. Its protein is CASSPTPGEETQYF.

This clone was counted a few times. This chain links TRBV2 with TRBJ2-2, with D perhaps matching TRBD2 (5 bases). Trimming cost V 8 bases and J 4 bases, with 11 bases left between them. This CDR3 has 13 amino acids. Per the germline V gene, CDR1 is SNHLY and CDR2 is FYNNEI. Written as DNA, the CDR3 is TGTGCCAGCGTTAGGAGGTTCACCGGGGAGCTGTTTTTT. It translates to CASVRRFTGELFF.

This chain links TRBV5-6 with TRBJ1-1; D remains ambiguous. Trimming took off 0 bases at V and 4 bases at J, with 10 bases between the two ends. The CDR3 consists of 14 residues. In germline, CDR1 is SGHDT, CDR2 YYEEEE. DNA of the CDR3: TGTGCCAGCAGCTTGGGGGCCTCGGGCACTGAAGCTTTCTTT. It codes for CASSLGASGTEAFF.

The chain employs TRBV6-6 and TRBJ2-2; no clear D. In germline, CDR1 is MNHNY, CDR2 SVGAGI (reference sequence). The CDR3 has 14 amino acids. The ends were cut back, 4 bases at V and 1 base at J, with 7 bases in the middle. CDR3 nucleotides: TGTGCCAGCAGTTTTTTAGGGAACACCGGGGAGCTGTTTTTT. This codes for CASSFLGNTGELFF.